Reported below is one T cell receptor beta chain. An end of the junction differs from the germline gene, which may be a read error. These data are taken from a study of low-dose radiotherapy and immunotherapy resistance in tumors. First-strand cDNA relied on TRAV- and TRBV-specific primers spanning alpha and beta chains. With a constant-region primer and a V-primer adapter, TCRs were subjected to 20 PCR cycles of amplification. MiXCR was run by TCRdb on the reads, yielding one entry per CDR3 protein. The data hold 65,000 to 95,000 distinct CDR3 sequences, with 15% to 20% observed a single time. Germline values: CDR1 SGHNT, CDR2 YYREEE (reference sequence). This CDR3 has 15 residues. Sample time point: before trial treatment. Treatment combined nivolumab, ipilimumab, aspirin, low-dose cyclophosphamide and low-dose radiotherapy in a dose-escalation trial.

V usage is TRBV5-4 and J usage is TRBJ1-2; D may be TRBD1 (6 bases). The sequences come from PBMCs, collected before treatment. This sequence originates from a male donor with prostate cancer. The CDR3 protein is CASSYDPGDNYCYTF. For the CDR3, the DNA is TGTGCCAGCAGCTACGACCCCGGGGACAACTATTGCTACACCTTC. The full variable domain, rest sourced from reference TRBV5-4 and TRBJ1-2, is ETGVTQSPTHLIKTRGQQVTLRCSSQSGHNTVSWYQQALGQGPQFIFQYYREEENGRGNFPPRFSGLQFPNYSSELNVNALELDDSALYLCASSYDPGDNYCYTFGSGTRLTVV.